This TCR beta chain comes out of a study of CD8+ T cells in alopecia areata. Looking at the study overall: Twice daily, treated patients received 5 to 10 mg of oral tofacitinib. General study findings and limits: Relative to normal scalp, lesional scalp, especially alopecia totalis/universalis, showed higher clonality.

Isolated RNA was reverse transcribed into cDNA used as the sequencing template. The assay was immunoSEQ multiplex PCR, and TCRdb's table has in-frame clones only and misses some. The data show 130,000 or so clones, with about 46% seen just once and around 20% held by the top ten. Collected material from alopecia areata patients comprised lesional scalp punch biopsies and peripheral blood. Separation by sorting yielded CD4+ and CD8+ T cells from PBMCs. Regarding this clone: Its matching antigen is unknown.

Deletions cut 5 bases from V and 6 bases from J, with 11 bases between. Germline assignment: CDR1 MNHEY and CDR2 SMNVEV (reference sequence). CDR3 size: 12 residues. This material consisted of CD8+ T cells sorted from blood, taken at week 0. The clonotype comes from a human donor with alopecia areata. The J gene is TRBJ2-7, the V gene TRBV27; no clear D gene. CDR3 in amino acids: CASSLGNGEQYF. The DNA of the CDR3 is TGTGCCAGCAGTCTGGGTAATGGCGAGCAGTACTTC.